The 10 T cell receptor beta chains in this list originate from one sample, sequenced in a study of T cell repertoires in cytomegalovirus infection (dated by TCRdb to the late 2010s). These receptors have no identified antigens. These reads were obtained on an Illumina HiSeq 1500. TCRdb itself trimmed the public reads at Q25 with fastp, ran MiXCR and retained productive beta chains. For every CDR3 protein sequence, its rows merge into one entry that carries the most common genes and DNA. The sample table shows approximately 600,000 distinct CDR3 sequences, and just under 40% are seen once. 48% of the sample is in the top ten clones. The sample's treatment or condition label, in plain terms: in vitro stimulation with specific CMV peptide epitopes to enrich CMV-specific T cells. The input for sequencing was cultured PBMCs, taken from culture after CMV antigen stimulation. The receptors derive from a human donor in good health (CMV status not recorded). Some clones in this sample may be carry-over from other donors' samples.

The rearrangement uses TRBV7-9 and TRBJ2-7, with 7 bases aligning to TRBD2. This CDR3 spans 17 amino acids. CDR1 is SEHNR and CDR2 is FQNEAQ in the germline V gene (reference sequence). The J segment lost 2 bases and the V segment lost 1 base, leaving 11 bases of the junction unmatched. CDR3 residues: CASSLVAGSGGPYEQYF. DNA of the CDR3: TGTGCCAGCAGCTTAGTCGCAGGGTCGGGGGGTCCCTACGAGCAGTACTTC. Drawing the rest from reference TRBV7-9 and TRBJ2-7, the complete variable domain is DTGVSQNPRHKITKRGQNVTFRCDPISEHNRLYWYRQTLGQGPEFLTYFQNEAQLEKSRLLSDRFSAERPKGSFSTLEIQRTEQGDSAMYLCASSLVAGSGGPYEQYFGPGTRLTVT.

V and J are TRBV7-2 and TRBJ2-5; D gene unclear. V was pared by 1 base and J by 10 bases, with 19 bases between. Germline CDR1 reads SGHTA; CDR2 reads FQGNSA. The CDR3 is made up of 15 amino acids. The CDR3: CASSLEIGPSTRQYF. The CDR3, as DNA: TGTGCCAGCAGCTTAGAGATCGGACCCTCGACTCGCCAGTACTTC.

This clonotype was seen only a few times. The CDR3 is CASSSHRVGNQPQHF. CDR3 DNA sequence: TGTGCCAGCAGCTCGCACAGGGTGGGCAATCAGCCCCAGCATTTT. The rearrangement uses TRBV5-6 and TRBJ1-5; tentatively, D is TRBD1 (6 bases). Germline loops: CDR1 SGHDT, CDR2 YYEEEE. The CDR3 has 15 residues. The germline V and J ends were trimmed by 3 bases and 2 bases, with 12 bases remaining between them.

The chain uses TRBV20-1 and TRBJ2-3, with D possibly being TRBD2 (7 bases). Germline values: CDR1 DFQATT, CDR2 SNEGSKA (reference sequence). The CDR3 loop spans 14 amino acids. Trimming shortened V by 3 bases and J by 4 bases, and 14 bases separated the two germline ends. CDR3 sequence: CSARGRGGADTQYF. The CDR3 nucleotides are TGCAGTGCTAGGGGGAGGGGGGGAGCAGATACGCAGTATTTT.

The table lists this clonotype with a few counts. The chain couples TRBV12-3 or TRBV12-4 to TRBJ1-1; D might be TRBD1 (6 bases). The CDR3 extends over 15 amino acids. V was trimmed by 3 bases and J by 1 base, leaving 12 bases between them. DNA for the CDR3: TGTGCCAGCAGTTTTCAGGGGCTTGGGAACACTGAAGCTTTCTTT. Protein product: CASSFQGLGNTEAFF.

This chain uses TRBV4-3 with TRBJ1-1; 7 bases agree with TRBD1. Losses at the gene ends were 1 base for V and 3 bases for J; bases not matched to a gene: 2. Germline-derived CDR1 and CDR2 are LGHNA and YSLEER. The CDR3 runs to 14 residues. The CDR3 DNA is TGCGCCAGCAGCCAAGCAGGGGGGTACACTGAAGCTTTCTTT. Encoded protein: CASSQAGGYTEAFF.

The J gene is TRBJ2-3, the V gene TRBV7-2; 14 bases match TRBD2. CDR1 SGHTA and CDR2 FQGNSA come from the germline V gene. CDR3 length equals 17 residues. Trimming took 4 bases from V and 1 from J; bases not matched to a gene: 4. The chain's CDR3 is CASSSGLAGEGTDTQYF. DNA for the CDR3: TGTGCCAGCAGCTCGGGACTAGCGGGAGAGGGCACAGATACGCAGTATTTT. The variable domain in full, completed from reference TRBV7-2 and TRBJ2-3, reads GAGVSQSPSNKVTEKGKDVELRCDPISGHTALYWYRQSLGQGLEFLIYFQGNSAPDKSGLPSDRFSAERTGGSVSTLTIQRTQQEDSAVYLCASSSGLAGEGTDTQYFGPGTRLTVL.

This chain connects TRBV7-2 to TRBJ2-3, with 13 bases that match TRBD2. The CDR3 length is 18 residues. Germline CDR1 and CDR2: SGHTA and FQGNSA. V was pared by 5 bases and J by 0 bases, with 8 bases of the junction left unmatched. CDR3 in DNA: TGTGCCAGCAGCCCACGGACTAGCGGGGGCCGAAGCACAGATACGCAGTATTTT. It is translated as CASSPRTSGGRSTDTQYF.

The CDR3 sequence: CASSYFDRLALHF. The CDR3 coding sequence is TGTGCCAGCAGCTATTTTGACAGGCTGGCCCTCCACTTT. The V and J genes are TRBV11-2 and TRBJ1-6; D is perhaps TRBD1 (6 bases). Between the trimmed V and J ends, which lost 4 bases and 14 bases, there was a span of 15 bases. The CDR3 has 13 residues. Looked up from germline, CDR1 is SGHAT and CDR2 is FQNNGV.

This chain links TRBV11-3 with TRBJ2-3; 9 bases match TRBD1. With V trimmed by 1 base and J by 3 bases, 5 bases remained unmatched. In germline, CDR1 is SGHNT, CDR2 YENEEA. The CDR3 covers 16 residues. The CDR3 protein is CASSLGTGVRTDTQYF. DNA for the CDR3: TGTGCCAGCAGCTTAGGGACAGGGGTTCGGACAGATACGCAGTATTTT.